What follows describes a single TCR beta chain. In the original workflow: Amplified reference gene primers provided the basis for estimating nucleated cell counts. This table comes from immunoSEQ multiplex PCR, and its TCRdb copy is limited to in-frame clones, with some not included. V and J calls and clone size come straight from that table; D and trimming were deduced from the DNA. The repertoire has about 75,000 clones, around 84% of them found once; the top ten carry around 24%. This sample is drawn from a study of blood T cell repertoires in COVID-19. About the research overall: The United States, Italy and Spain were the sources of the acute and convalescent COVID-19 samples. PBMCs, B-cell-depleted T cells, or T cells provided the cDNA or gDNA that made up the material.

V was trimmed by 3 bases and J by 7 bases, leaving 16 bases between them. Germline lookup yields CDR1 SEHNR and CDR2 FQNEAQ (reference sequence). The length of the CDR3 is 15 residues. Sequencing used peripheral blood. The rearrangement joins TRBV7-9 to TRBJ1-3; tentatively, D is TRBD1 (5 bases). This TCR derives from a woman aged 45-65 years with acute or convalescent COVID-19. Written as DNA, the CDR3 is TGTGCCAGCAGCTTGGGCGACAGTTCTCTCAACACCATATATTTT. Translation gives CASSLGDSSLNTIYF.